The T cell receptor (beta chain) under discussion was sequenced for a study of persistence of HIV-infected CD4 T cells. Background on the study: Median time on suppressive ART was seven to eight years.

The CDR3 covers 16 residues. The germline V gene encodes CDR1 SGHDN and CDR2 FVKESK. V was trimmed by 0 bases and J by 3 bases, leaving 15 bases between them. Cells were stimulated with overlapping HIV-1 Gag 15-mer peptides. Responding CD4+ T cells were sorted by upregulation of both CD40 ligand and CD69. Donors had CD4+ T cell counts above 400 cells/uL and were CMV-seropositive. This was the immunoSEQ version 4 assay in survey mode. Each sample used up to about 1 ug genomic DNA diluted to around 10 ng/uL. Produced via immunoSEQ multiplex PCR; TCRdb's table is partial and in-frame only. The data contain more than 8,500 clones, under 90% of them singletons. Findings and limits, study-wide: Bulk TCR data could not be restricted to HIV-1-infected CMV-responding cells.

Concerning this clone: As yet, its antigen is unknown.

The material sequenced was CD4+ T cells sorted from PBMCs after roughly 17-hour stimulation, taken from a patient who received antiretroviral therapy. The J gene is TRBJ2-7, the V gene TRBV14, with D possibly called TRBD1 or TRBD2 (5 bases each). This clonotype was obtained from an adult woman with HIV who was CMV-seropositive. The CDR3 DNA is TGTGCCAGCAGCCAAGATGGTACGGGGCGCCGCTACGAGCAGTACTTC. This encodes CASSQDGTGRRYEQYF. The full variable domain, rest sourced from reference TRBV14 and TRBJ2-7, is EAGVTQFPSHSVIEKGQTVTLRCDPISGHDNLYWYRRVMGKEIKFLLHFVKESKQDESGMPNNRFLAERTGGTYSTLKVQPAELEDSGVYFCASSQDGTGRRYEQYFGPGTRLTVT.